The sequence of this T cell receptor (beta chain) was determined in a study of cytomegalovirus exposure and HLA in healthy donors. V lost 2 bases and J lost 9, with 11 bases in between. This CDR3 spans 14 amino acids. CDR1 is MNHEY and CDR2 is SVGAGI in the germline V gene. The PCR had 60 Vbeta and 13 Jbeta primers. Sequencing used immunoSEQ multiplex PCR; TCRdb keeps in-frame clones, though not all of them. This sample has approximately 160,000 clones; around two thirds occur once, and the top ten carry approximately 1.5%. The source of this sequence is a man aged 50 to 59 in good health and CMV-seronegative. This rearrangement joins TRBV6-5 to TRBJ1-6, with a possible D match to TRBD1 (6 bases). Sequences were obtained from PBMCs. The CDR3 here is CASSYAQGFSPLHF. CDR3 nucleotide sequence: TGTGCCAGCAGTTACGCACAGGGTTTTTCACCCCTCCACTTT.